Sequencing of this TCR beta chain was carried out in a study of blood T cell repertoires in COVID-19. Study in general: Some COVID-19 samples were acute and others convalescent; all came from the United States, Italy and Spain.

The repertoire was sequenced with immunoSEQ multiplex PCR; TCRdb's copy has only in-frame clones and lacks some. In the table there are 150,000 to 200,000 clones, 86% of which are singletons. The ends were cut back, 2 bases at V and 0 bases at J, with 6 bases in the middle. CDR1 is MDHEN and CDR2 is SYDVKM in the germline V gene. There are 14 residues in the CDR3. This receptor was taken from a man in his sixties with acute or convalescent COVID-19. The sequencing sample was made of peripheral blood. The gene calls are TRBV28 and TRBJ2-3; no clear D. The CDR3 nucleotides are TGTGCCAGCAGTTTAGCGGCTAGCACAGATACGCAGTATTTT. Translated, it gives CASSLAASTDTQYF.